This T cell receptor (beta chain) derives from a study of shared clonotypes between healthy human individuals. The wider study: Each donor's CD8 memory used one plate, CD8 naive two, each CD4 subset three. Notes on the study in general: The sole specimen, blood, was sampled, and tissue repertoires likely differ. Larger estimated richness was generally recorded for naive subsets relative to memory subsets.

Template for every sorted-subset replicate PCR totaled approximately 200 ng DNA, approximately 30,000 T cell genomes. Generated by immunoSEQ multiplex PCR, the TCRdb table keeps only in-frame clones and is missing some. Of about 2 million clones in the sample, roughly 96% were seen once. The CDR3 is made up of 13 amino acids. Per the germline V gene, CDR1 is ENHRY and CDR2 is SYGVKD. The J segment lost 4 bases and the V segment lost 10 bases, leaving 6 bases of the junction unmatched. As for this clone: Its antigen is unidentified.

The chain carries TRBV10-3 and TRBJ2-3; TRBD2 agrees at 9 bases. The origin of this receptor is a man younger than 30 in good health. Sequenced: naive CD4+ T cells sorted from blood. The subset denotes: CD45RA+ positively selected. In nucleotides, the CDR3 is TGTGCCAGTTGGGGCGGGAGGGCAGATACGCAGTATTTT. Encoded protein: CASWGGRADTQYF.